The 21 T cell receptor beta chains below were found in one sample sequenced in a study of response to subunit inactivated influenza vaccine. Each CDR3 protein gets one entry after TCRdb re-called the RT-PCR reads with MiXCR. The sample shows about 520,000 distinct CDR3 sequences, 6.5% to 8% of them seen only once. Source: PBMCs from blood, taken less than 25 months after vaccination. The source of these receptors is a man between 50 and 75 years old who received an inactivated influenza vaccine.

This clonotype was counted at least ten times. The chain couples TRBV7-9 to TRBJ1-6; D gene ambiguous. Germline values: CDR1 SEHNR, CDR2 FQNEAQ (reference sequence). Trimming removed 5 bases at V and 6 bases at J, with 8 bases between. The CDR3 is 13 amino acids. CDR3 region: CASSGRLNSPLHF. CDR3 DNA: TGTGCCAGCAGCGGGCGACTTAATTCACCCCTCCACTTT.

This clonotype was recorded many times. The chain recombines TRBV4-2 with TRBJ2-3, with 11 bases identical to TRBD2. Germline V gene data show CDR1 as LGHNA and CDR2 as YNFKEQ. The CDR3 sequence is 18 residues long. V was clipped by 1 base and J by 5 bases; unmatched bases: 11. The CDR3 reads CASSQAHGSGGAGDTQYF. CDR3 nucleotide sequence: TGTGCCAGCAGCCAAGCCCATGGTAGCGGGGGGGCCGGAGATACGCAGTATTTT.

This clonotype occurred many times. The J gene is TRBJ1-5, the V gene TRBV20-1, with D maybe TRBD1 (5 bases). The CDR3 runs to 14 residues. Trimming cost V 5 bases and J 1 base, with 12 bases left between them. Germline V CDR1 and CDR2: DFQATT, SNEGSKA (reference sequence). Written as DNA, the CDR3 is TGCAGTGCTTCCCAACGGGGGAGCAATCAGCCCCAGCATTTT. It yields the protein CSASQRGSNQPQHF.

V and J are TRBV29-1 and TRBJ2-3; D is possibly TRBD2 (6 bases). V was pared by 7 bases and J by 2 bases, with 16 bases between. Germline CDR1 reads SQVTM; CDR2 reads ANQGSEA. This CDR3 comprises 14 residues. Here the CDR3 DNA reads TGCAGCGGAAGCTATGCGGGATCCACAGATACGCAGTATTTT. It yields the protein CSGSYAGSTDTQYF.

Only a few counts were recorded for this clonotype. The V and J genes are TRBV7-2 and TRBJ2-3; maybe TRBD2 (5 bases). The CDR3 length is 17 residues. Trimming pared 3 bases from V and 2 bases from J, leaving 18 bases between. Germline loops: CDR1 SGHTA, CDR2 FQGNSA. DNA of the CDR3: TGTGCCAGCAGCTTGCAAACTAGTAGGCAGTTCACAGATACGCAGTATTTT. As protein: CASSLQTSRQFTDTQYF.

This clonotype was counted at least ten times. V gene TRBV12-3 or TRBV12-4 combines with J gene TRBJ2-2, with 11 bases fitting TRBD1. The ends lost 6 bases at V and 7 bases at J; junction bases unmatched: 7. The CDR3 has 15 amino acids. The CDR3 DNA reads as TGTGCCAGCAGGAAGGACAGGGGGCCTGGCGGGGAGCTGTTTTTT. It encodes CASRKDRGPGGELFF.

The CDR3 DNA sequence: TGCAGTGCTGGGACTAGCGGGGGGGGTCATACGCAGTATTTT. This sequence encodes CSAGTSGGGHTQYF. The V call is TRBV20-1, the J call TRBJ2-3; 16 nucleotides match TRBD2. In germline, CDR1 is DFQATT, CDR2 SNEGSKA (reference sequence). V shed 5 bases and J 7 bases; nucleotides not matched to a gene: 3. CDR3 size: 14 residues.

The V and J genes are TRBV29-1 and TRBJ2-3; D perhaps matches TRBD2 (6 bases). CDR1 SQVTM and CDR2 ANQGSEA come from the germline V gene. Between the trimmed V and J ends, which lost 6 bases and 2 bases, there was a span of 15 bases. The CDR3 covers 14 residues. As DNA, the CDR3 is TGCAGCGTAACTAAGGGACTTCTCACAGATACGCAGTATTTT. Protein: CSVTKGLLTDTQYF.

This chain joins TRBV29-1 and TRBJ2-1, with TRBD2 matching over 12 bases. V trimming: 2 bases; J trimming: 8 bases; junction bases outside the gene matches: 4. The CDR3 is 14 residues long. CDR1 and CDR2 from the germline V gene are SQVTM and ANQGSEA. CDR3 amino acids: CSVETSGRLYEQFF. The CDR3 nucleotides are TGCAGCGTTGAAACTAGCGGGAGGCTGTATGAGCAGTTCTTC.

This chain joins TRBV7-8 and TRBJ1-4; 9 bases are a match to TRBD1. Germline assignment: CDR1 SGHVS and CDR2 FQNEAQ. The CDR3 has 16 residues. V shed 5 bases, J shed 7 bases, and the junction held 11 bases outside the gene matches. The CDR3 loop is CASSPTYGTGFEKLFF. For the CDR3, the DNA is TGTGCCAGCAGCCCTACATACGGGACAGGGTTTGAAAAACTGTTTTTT.

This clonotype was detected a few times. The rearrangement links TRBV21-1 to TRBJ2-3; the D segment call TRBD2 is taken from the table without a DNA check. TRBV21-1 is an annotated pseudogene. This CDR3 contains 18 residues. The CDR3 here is CASSKSPIRGRSTDTQYF. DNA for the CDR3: TGTGCCAGCAGCAAAAGCCCGATTCGCGGGAGAAGCACAGATACGCAGTATTTT.

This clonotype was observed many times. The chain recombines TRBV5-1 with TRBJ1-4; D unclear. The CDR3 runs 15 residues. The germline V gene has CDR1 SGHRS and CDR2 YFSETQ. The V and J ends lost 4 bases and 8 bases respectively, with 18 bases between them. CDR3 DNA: TGCGCCAGCAGCAAAGGACGGCAGGAATTAGAAAAACTGTTTTTT. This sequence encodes CASSKGRQELEKLFF.

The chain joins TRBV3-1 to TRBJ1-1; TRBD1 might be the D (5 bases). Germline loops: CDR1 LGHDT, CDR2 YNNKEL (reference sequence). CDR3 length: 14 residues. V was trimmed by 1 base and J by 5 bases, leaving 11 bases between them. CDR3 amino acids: CASSQGGGRTEAFF. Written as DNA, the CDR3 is TGTGCCAGCAGCCAAGGGGGGGGGAGAACTGAAGCTTTCTTT.

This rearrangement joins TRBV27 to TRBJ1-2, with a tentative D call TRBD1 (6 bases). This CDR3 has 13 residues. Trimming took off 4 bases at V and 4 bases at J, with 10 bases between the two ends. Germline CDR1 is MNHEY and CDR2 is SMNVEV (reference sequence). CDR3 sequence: CASSSPTGYGYTF. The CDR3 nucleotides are TGTGCCAGCAGTTCCCCGACAGGCTATGGCTACACCTTC.

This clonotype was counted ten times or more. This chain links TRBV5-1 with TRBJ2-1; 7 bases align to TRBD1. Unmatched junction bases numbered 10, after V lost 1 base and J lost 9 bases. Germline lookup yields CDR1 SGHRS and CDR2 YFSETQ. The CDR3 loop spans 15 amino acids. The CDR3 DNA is TGCGCCAGCAGCTTGAACGACAGGGTTTATGGTGAGCAGTTCTTC. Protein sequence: CASSLNDRVYGEQFF.

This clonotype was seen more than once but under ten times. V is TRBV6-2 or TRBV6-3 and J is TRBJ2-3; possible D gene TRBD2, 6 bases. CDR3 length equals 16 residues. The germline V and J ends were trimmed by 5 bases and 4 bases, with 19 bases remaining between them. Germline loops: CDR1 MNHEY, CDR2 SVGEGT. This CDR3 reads CASSPLVGGGSDTQYF. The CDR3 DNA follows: TGTGCCAGCAGTCCCCTTGTGGGTGGAGGGTCAGATACGCAGTATTTT.

The CDR3 DNA reads as TGTGCCACCAGCAGAGGGGGCGTAGATACGCAGTATTTT. This translates into CATSRGGVDTQYF. The genes are TRBV15 and TRBJ2-3, with D perhaps matching TRBD1 (5 bases). The V and J ends lost 1 base and 5 bases respectively, with 7 bases between them. This CDR3 contains 13 residues. In germline, CDR1 is LNHNV, CDR2 YYDKDF (reference sequence).

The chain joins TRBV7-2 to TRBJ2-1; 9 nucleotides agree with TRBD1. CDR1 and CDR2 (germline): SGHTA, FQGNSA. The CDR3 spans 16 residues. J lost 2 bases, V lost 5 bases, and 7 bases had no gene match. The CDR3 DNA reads TGTGCCAGCAGCCCCGGGACAGGGAATACCTACAATGAGCAGTTCTTC. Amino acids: CASSPGTGNTYNEQFF.

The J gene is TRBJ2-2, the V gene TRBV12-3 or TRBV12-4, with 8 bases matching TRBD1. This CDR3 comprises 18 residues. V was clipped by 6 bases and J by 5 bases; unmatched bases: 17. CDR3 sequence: CASSLNLRDRSTTGELFF. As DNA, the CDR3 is TGTGCCAGCAGCCTGAACCTCCGGGACAGGTCTACGACCGGGGAGCTGTTTTTT.

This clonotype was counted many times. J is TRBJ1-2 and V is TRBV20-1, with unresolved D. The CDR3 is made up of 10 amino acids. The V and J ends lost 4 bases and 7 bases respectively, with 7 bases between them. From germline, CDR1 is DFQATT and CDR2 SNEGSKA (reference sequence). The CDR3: CSAKDGGYTF. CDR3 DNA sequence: TGCAGTGCTAAAGACGGTGGCTACACCTTC.

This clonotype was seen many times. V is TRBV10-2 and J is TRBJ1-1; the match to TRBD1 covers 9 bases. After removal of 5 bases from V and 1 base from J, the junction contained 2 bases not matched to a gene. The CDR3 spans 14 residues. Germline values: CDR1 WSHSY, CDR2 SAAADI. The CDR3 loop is CASSWDRANTEAFF. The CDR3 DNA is TGCGCCAGCAGTTGGGACAGGGCGAACACTGAAGCTTTCTTT.